The T cell receptor (beta chain) under discussion was sequenced for a study of beta chain features in type 1 diabetes. Concerning this clone: The target antigen is unknown.

Germline V gene data show CDR1 as LGHNA and CDR2 as YSLEER. The CDR3 is 17 amino acids. The V end lost 4 bases, the J end lost 2 bases, and 18 bases lay between the germline ends. Study conclusions and caveats: Among patients with Type 1 diabetes, TCRB CDR3s were moderately but significantly shorter in every one of the four CD4+ subsets. Relative to healthy donors, patients appeared to have naive, central memory and Treg TCRB repertoires that were more similar. Although PCR might favor shorter templates, it would do so equally in patients and controls.

The authors reverse transcribed all of the isolated RNA, so sequencing captured expressed TCRB transcripts. TCRdb's copy holds only in-frame clones and misses some; the assay was immunoSEQ multiplex PCR. This sample carries around 130,000 clones, roughly 10% of them seen once, and the ten largest clones take approximately 0.7%. The sequenced material came from central memory CD4+ T cells from blood. The origin of this receptor is a man between 25 and 39 years old with type 1 diabetes. The chain uses TRBV4-3 and TRBJ1-3, with D possibly being TRBD1 (5 bases). The CDR3 protein is CASSPGEGLIAGNTIYF. DNA for the CDR3: TGCGCCAGCAGCCCCGGGGAGGGGCTAATTGCTGGAAACACCATATATTTT.